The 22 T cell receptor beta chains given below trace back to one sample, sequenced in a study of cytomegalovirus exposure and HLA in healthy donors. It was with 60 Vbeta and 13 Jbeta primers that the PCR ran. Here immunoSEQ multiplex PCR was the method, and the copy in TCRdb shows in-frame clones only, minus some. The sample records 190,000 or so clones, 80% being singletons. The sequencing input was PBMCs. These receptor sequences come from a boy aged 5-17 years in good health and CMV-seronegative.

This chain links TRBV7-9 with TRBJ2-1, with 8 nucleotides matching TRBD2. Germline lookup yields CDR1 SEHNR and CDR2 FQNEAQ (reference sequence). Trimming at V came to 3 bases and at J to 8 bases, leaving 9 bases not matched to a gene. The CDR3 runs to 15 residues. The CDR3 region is CASSLTSAEGYEQFF. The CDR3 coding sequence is TGTGCCAGCAGCTTGACTAGCGCCGAAGGGTATGAGCAGTTCTTC.

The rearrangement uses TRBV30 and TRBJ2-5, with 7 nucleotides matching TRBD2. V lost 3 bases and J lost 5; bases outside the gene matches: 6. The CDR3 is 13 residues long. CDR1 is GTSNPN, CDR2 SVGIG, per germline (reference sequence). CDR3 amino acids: CAWRTIGGETQYF. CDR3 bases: TGTGCCTGGAGGACTATCGGGGGGGAGACCCAGTACTTC.

DNA of the CDR3: TGTGCCAGCAGGGAGGGACAGGCCCTAGGGCCCCTCCACTTT. Residues: CASREGQALGPLHF. This chain uses TRBV7-2 with TRBJ1-6; TRBD1 matches 8 bases. Unmatched junction bases numbered 11, after V lost 6 bases and J lost 13 bases. The germline CDR1 and CDR2 sequences are SGHTA and FQGNSA. The CDR3 contains 14 residues. Full variable domain (remainder filled in from reference TRBV7-2 and TRBJ1-6): GAGVSQSPSNKVTEKGKDVELRCDPISGHTALYWYRQSLGQGLEFLIYFQGNSAPDKSGLPSDRFSAERTGGSVSTLTIQRTQQEDSAVYLCASREGQALGPLHFGNGTRLTVT.

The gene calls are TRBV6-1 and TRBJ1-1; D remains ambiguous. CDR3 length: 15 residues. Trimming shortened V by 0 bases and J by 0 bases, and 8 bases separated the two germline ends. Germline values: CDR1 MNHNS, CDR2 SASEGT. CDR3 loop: CASSEARAMNTEAFF. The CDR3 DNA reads TGTGCCAGCAGTGAAGCGCGGGCGATGAACACTGAAGCTTTCTTT.

The CDR3 reads CASRAGTAYNEQFF. The CDR3 DNA reads as TGTGCCAGCAGGGCCGGGACAGCTTACAATGAGCAGTTCTTC. The J gene is TRBJ2-1, the V gene TRBV27, with 7 bases lining up with TRBD1. The V gene's germline CDR1 is MNHEY and CDR2 SMNVEV (reference sequence). The J segment lost 4 bases and the V segment lost 6 bases, leaving 6 bases of the junction unmatched. The CDR3 consists of 14 residues.

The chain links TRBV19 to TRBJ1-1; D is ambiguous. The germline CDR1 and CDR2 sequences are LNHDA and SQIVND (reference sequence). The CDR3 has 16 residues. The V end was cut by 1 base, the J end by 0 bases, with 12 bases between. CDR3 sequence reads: CASSIVSGNMNTEAFF. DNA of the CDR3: TGTGCCAGTAGTATAGTGTCAGGAAACATGAACACTGAAGCTTTCTTT. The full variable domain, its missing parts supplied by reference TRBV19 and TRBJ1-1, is DGGITQSPKYLFRKEGQNVTLSCEQNLNHDAMYWYRQDPGQGLRLIYYSQIVNDFQKGDIAEGYSVSREKKESFPLTVTSAQKNPTAFYLCASSIVSGNMNTEAFFGQGTRLTVV.

CDR3 sequence (DNA): TGTGCCAGCAGCTTAGATGGCTGGAATGAGCAGTTCTTC. Protein product: CASSLDGWNEQFF. The chain is built from TRBV11-3 and TRBJ2-1; D is uncertain. V was clipped by 0 bases and J by 7 bases, with 7 bases between them. Germline CDR1 SGHNT, CDR2 YENEEA. The CDR3 spans 13 residues.

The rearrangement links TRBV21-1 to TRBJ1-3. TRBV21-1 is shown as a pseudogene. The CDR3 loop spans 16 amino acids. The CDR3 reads CASSKVKRSSGNTIYF. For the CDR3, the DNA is TGTGCCAGCAGCAAAGTAAAAAGGAGCTCTGGAAACACCATATATTTT.

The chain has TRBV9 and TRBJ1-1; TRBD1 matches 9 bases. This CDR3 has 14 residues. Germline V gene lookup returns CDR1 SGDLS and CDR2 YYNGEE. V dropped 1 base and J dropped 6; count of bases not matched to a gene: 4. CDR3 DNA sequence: TGTGCCAGCAGCGTACAAACAGGGGGCCCTGAAGCTTTCTTT. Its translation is CASSVQTGGPEAFF.

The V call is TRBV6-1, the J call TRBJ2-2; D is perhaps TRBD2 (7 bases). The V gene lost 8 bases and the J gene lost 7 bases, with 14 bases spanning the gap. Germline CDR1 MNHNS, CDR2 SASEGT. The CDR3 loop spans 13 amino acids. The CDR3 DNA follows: TGTGCCAGCTCTCGGGGGGCCCGCGGGGAGCTGTTTTTT. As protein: CASSRGARGELFF.

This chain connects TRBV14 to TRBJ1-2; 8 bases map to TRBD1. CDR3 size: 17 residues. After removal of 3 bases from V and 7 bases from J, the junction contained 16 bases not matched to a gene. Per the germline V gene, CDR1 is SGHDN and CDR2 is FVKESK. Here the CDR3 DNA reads TGTGCCAGCAGCCACGACCGGACAGGGAGAGGTAGCGGTGGCTACACCTTC. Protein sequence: CASSHDRTGRGSGGYTF. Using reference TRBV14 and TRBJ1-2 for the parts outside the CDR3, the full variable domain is EAGVTQFPSHSVIEKGQTVTLRCDPISGHDNLYWYRRVMGKEIKFLLHFVKESKQDESGMPNNRFLAERTGGTYSTLKVQPAELEDSGVYFCASSHDRTGRGSGGYTFGSGTRLTVV.

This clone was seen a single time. Here the CDR3 DNA reads TGTGCCAGCAGCTTCCTAGAGACTAGCGGGAGGCACAATGAGCAGTTCTTC. Translated: CASSFLETSGRHNEQFF. V is TRBV11-3 and J is TRBJ2-1; 13 nucleotides line up with TRBD2. The CDR3 covers 17 residues. Germline V gene sequence: CDR1 SGHNT, CDR2 YENEEA. With V trimmed by 3 bases and J by 5 bases, 7 bases remained unmatched.

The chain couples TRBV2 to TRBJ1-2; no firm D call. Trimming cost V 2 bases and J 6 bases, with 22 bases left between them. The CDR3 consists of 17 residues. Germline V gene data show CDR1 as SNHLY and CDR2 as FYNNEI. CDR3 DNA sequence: TGTGCCAGCAGTGAATCTGACGGGGAACTATATGAGGATGGCTACACCTTC. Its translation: CASSESDGELYEDGYTF.

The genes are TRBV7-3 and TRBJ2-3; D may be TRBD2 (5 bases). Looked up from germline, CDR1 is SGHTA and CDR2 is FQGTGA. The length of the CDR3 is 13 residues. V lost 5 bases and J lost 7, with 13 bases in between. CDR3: CASSPSGGYTQYF. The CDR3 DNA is TGTGCCAGCAGCCCCAGCGGAGGATATACGCAGTATTTT.

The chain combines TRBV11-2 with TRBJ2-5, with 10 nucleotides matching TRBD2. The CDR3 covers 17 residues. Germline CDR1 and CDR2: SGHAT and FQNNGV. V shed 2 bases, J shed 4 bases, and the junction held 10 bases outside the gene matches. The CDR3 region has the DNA TGTGCCAGCAGCTTATTGCGAGTAGCGGGGGGCCGAGAGACCCAGTACTTC. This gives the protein CASSLLRVAGGRETQYF.

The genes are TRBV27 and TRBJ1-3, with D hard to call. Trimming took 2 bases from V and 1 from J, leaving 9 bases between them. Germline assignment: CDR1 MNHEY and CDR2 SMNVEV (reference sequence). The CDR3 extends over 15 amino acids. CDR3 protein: CASSLEGGSGNTIYF. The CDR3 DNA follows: TGTGCCAGCAGTTTAGAGGGAGGGTCTGGAAACACCATATATTTT.

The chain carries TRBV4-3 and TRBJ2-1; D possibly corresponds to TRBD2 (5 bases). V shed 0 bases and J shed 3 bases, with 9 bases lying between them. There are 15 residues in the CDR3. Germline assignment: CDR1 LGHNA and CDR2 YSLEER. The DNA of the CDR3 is TGCGCCAGCAGCCAAGACCCAGGACTCTACAATGAGCAGTTCTTC. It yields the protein CASSQDPGLYNEQFF.

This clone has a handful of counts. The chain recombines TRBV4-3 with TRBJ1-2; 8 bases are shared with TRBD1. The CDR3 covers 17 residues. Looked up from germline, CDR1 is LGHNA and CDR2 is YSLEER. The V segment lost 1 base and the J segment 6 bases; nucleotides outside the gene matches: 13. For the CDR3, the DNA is TGCGCCAGCAGCCAAGCGACAGGGGTTAAAGGAAGCGATGGCTACACCTTC. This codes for CASSQATGVKGSDGYTF.

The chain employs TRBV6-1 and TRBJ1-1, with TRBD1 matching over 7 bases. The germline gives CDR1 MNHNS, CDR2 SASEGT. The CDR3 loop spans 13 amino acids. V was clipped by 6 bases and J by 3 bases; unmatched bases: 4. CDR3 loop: CASRGTAHTEAFF. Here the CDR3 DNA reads TGTGCCAGCAGGGGGACAGCACACACTGAAGCTTTCTTT.

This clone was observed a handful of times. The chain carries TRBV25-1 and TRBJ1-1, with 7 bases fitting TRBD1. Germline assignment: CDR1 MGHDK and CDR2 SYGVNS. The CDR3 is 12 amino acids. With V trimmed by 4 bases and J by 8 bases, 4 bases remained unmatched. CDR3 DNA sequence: TGTGCCAGCAGTGCGGGACAGAGGGAAGCTTTCTTT. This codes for CASSAGQREAFF.

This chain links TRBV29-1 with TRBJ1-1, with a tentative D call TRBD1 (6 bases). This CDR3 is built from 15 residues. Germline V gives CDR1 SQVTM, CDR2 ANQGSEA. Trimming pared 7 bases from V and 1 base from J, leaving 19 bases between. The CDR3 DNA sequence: TGCAGCGCCCTCTTATACGGACAGACGAACACTGAAGCTTTCTTT. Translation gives CSALLYGQTNTEAFF.

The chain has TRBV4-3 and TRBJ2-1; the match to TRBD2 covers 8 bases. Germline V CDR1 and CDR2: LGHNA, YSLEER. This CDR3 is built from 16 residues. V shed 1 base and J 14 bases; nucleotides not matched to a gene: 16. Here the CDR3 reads CASSQVTAGVSSSKFF. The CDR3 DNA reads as TGCGCCAGCAGCCAAGTAACAGCGGGAGTTAGTTCATCGAAGTTCTTC.